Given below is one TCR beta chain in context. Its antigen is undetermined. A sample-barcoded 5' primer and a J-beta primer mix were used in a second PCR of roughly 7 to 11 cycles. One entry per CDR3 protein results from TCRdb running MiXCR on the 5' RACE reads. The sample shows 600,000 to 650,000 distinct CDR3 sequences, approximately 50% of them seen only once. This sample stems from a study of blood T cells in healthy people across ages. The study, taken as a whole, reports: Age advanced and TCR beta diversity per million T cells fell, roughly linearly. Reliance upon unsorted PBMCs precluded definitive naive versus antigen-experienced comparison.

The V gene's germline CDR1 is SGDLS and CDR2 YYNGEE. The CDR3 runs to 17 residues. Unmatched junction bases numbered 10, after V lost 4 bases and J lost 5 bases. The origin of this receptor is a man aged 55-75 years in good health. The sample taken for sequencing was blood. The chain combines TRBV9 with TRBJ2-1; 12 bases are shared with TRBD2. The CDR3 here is CASSPRSSGGANNEQFF. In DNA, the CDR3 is TGTGCCAGCAGCCCCAGATCTAGCGGGGGGGCCAACAATGAGCAGTTCTTC.